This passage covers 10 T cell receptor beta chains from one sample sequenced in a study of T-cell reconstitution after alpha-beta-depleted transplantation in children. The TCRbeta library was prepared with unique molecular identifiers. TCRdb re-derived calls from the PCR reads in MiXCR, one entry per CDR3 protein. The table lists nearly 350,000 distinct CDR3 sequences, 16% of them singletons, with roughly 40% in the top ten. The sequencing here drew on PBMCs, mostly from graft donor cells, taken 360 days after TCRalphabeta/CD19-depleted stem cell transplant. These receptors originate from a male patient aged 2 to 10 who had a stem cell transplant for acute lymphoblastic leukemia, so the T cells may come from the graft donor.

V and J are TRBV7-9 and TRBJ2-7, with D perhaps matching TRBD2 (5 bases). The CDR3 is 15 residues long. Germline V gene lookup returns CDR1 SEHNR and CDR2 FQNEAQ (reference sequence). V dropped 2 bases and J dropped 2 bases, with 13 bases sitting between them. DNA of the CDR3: TGTGCCAGCAGCTTAACGGTAGCGAGTACCTACGAGCAGTACTTC. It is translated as CASSLTVASTYEQYF.

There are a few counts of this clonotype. The CDR3 DNA reads as TGTGCCAGCAGTTTAGCGGGAGCTGTCGATACGCAGTATTTT. Translating it yields CASSLAGAVDTQYF. V gene TRBV12-3 or TRBV12-4 combines with J gene TRBJ2-3; maybe TRBD2 (5 bases). Trimming left V 0 bases short and J 6 bases short, with 10 bases between. The CDR3 has 14 residues.

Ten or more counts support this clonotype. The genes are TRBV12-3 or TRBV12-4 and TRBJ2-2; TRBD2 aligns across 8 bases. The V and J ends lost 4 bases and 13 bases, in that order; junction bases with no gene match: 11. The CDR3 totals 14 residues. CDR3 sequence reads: CASSSPRRGEVLFF. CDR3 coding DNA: TGTGCCAGCAGTTCCCCCCGGCGGGGGGAAGTGCTGTTTTTT.

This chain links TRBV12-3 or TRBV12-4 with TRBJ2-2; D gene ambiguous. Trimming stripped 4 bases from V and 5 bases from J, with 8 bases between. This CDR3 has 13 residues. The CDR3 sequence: CASSWATTGELFF. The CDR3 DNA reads TGTGCCAGCAGTTGGGCGACGACCGGGGAGCTGTTTTTT.

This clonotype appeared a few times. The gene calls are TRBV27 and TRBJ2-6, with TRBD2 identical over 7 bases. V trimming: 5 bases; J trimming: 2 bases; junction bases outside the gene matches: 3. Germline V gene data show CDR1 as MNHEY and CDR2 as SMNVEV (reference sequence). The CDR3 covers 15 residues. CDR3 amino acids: CASSTRGAGANVLTF. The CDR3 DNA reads TGTGCCAGCAGTACACGGGGGGCTGGGGCCAACGTCCTGACTTTC. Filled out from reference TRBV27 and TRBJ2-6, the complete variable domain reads EAQVTQNPRYLITVTGKKLTVTCSQNMNHEYMSWYRQDPGLGLRQIYYSMNVEVTDKGDVPEGYKVSRKEKRNFPLILESPSPNQTSLYFCASSTRGAGANVLTFGAGSRLTVL.

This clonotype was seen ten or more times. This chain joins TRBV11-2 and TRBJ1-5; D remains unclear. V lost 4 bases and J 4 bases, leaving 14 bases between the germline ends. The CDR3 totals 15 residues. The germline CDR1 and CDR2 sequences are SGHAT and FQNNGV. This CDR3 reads CASSSRHGGNQPQHF. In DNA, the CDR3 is TGTGCCAGCAGCTCGAGACATGGAGGAAATCAGCCCCAGCATTTT.

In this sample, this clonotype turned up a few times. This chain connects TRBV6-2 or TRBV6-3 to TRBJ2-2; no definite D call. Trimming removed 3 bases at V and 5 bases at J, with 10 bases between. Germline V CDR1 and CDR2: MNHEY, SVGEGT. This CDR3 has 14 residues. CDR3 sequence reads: CASSYNGRTGELFF. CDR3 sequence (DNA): TGTGCCAGCAGTTATAACGGACGTACCGGGGAGCTGTTTTTT.

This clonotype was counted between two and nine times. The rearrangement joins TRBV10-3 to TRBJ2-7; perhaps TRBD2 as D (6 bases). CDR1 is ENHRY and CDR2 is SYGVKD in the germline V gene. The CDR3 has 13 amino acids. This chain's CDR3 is CASEEGSSYEQYF. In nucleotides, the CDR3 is TGTGCATCAGAGGAGGGTAGCAGCTACGAGCAGTACTTC.

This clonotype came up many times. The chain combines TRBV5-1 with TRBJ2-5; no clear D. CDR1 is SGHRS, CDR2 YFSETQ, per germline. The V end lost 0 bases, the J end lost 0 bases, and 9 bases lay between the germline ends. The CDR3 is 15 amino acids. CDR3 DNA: TGCGCCAGCAGCTTGGCCGGAAGGCACCAAGAGACCCAGTACTTC. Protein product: CASSLAGRHQETQYF.

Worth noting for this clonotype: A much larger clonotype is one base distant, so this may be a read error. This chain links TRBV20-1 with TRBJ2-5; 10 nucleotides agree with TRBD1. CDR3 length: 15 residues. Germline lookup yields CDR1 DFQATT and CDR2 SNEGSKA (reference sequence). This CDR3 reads CCASYGTGDQETQYF. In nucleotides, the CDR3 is TGCTGTGCTAGTTATGGGACAGGGGACCAAGAGACCCAGTACTTC.